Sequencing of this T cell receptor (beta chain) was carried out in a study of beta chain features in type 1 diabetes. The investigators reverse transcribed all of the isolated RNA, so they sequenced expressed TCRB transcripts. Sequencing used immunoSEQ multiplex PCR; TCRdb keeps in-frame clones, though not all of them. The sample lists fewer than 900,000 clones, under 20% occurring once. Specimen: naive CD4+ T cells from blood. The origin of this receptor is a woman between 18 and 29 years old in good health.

CDR3 sequence reads: CASSDEGYTF. CDR3 sequence (DNA): TGTGCCAGCAGTGATGAGGGCTACACCTTC. The rearrangement links TRBV6-1 to TRBJ1-2; no reliable D call. Trimming removed 3 bases from V and 8 bases from J, with 4 bases in between. The CDR3 has 10 amino acids. Germline CDR1 MNHNS, CDR2 SASEGT.